Listed here is a single T cell receptor beta chain. The CDR3 covers 14 residues. CDR1 and CDR2 (germline): SEHNR, FQNEAQ (reference sequence). Trimming shortened V by 5 bases and J by 1 base, and 10 bases separated the two germline ends. Generated by immunoSEQ multiplex PCR, the TCRdb table keeps only in-frame clones and is missing some. The sample consists of around 140,000 clones, 89% of them appearing once. This entry belongs to a study of T cells in localized non-small cell lung cancer. Sequenced here: peripheral blood, sampled before any cancer treatment. The chain is built from TRBV7-9 and TRBJ2-3; D gene unclear. The TCR originated in a female donor over 55 with stage I lung adenocarcinoma. The CDR3 coding sequence is TGTGCCAGCAGCCAACTGGAAGGCACAGATACGCAGTATTTT. It encodes CASSQLEGTDTQYF.